This passage covers 17 T cell receptor beta chains from one sample sequenced in a study of Ad26.COV2.S vaccination and SARS-CoV-2 variants. Here immunoSEQ multiplex PCR was the method, and the copy in TCRdb shows in-frame clones only, minus some. In the table there are some 350,000 clones, around 83% of which are singletons. Stated treatment: about 20 received Ad26.COV2.S at low or high dose, single or two shots; five or six received placebo; per-sample allocation not given. After the first vaccine or placebo injection, samples were drawn on day 63. The source material was peripheral blood, sampled in a trial of Ad26.COV2.S vaccine versus placebo. The receptor source for this set is a person aged 18 to 65 who received the Ad26.COV2.S COVID-19 vaccine or a placebo.

CDR3 DNA: TGTGCCAGCAGTTACGGACGGACACTTTATAGCAATCAGCCCCAGCATTTT. It translates to CASSYGRTLYSNQPQHF. The chain uses TRBV6-2 or TRBV6-3 and TRBJ1-5; D perhaps matches TRBD1 (5 bases). Germline-derived CDR1 and CDR2 are MNHEY and SVGEGT. The CDR3 runs 17 residues. Trimming shortened V by 2 bases and J by 0 bases, and 14 bases separated the two germline ends.

The chain joins TRBV5-1 to TRBJ2-7, with 14 bases matching TRBD2. Germline-derived CDR1 and CDR2 are SGHRS and YFSETQ. V lost 5 bases, J lost 0 bases, and 1 base stayed unmatched. CDR3 length: 15 amino acids. The CDR3 reads CASRGTSGGSYEQYF. CDR3 DNA sequence: TGCGCCAGCAGAGGGACTAGCGGGGGCTCCTACGAGCAGTACTTC.

The chain couples TRBV19 to TRBJ2-7; D gene uncertain. Germline V gene sequence: CDR1 LNHDA, CDR2 SQIVND (reference sequence). The CDR3 sequence is 15 residues long. With 4 bases removed from V and 2 bases from J, the gap between germline ends came to 15 bases. CDR3: CASSKRKDGAYEQYF. CDR3 DNA sequence: TGTGCCAGTAGTAAGAGAAAGGACGGCGCCTACGAGCAGTACTTC.

This clone came up a few times. The chain is built from TRBV5-5 and TRBJ2-3; 11 nucleotides match TRBD1. This CDR3 is built from 15 residues. Losses at the gene ends were 4 bases for V and 6 bases for J; bases not matched to a gene: 7. CDR1 is SGHKS and CDR2 is YYEKEE in the germline V gene (reference sequence). For the CDR3, the DNA is TGTGCCAGCAGCGTTCGGGACAGGGGGTCTGATACGCAGTATTTT. It yields the protein CASSVRDRGSDTQYF. Full variable domain (remainder filled in from reference TRBV5-5 and TRBJ2-3): DAGVTQSPTHLIKTRGQQVTLRCSPISGHKSVSWYQQVLGQGPQFIFQYYEKEERGRGNFPDRFSARQFPNYSSELNVNALLLGDSALYLCASSVRDRGSDTQYFGPGTRLTVL.

V usage is TRBV6-5 and J usage is TRBJ2-3, with 7 bases aligning to TRBD2. CDR3 size: 15 residues. J lost 4 bases, V lost 5 bases, and 9 bases had no gene match. The germline V gene has CDR1 MNHEY and CDR2 SVGAGI. DNA for the CDR3: TGTGCCAGCAGTCGGACCGGGGGAGGGTCAGATACGCAGTATTTT. It encodes CASSRTGGGSDTQYF.

In its sample, this clone was seen once. J is TRBJ2-3 and V is TRBV24-1, with 8 bases aligning to TRBD1. The CDR3 totals 16 residues. Germline V gene sequence: CDR1 KGHDR, CDR2 SFDVKD. V gave up 4 bases and J gave up 0 bases; unmatched junction bases: 5. This CDR3 is CATSDRTGPSTDTQYF. The CDR3, as DNA: TGTGCCACCAGTGACCGGACAGGGCCGAGCACAGATACGCAGTATTTT.

The genes are TRBV5-4 and TRBJ1-2; 9 nucleotides agree with TRBD1. The trim removed 4 bases at V and 6 bases at J, leaving 4 bases unmatched. Germline V gene lookup returns CDR1 SGHNT and CDR2 YYREEE (reference sequence). CDR3 length: 13 amino acids. CDR3 sequence: CASSIWDRDGYTF. CDR3 nucleotides: TGTGCCAGCAGCATCTGGGACAGGGATGGCTACACCTTC. Based on the CDR3 plus reference TRBV5-4 and TRBJ1-2, the full variable domain is ETGVTQSPTHLIKTRGQQVTLRCSSQSGHNTVSWYQQALGQGPQFIFQYYREEENGRGNFPPRFSGLQFPNYSSELNVNALELDDSALYLCASSIWDRDGYTFGSGTRLTVV.

The chain carries TRBV3-1 (or the pseudogene TRBV3-2) and TRBJ2-1, with 10 bases fitting TRBD2. V shed 2 bases and J 4 bases; nucleotides not matched to a gene: 5. This CDR3 comprises 16 residues. Germline V gene data show CDR1 as LGHDT and CDR2 as YNNKEL (reference sequence). The CDR3 DNA sequence: TGTGCCAGCAGCCAATTTAGCGGGGGGCTTTACAATGAGCAGTTCTTC. Its translation: CASSQFSGGLYNEQFF.

The chain couples TRBV4-3 to TRBJ2-3; 8 bases match TRBD2. The trim removed 1 base at V and 2 bases at J, leaving 2 bases unmatched. Germline CDR1 reads LGHNA; CDR2 reads YSLEER. This CDR3 comprises 15 residues. The CDR3 protein is CASSQGAGATDTQYF. As DNA, the CDR3 is TGCGCCAGCAGCCAAGGAGCGGGAGCCACAGATACGCAGTATTTT.

This clone turned up a few times. The J gene is TRBJ1-5, the V gene TRBV7-2; possible D gene TRBD1, 6 bases. The CDR3 length is 14 residues. V was pared by 1 base and J by 7 bases, with 11 bases between. CDR1 SGHTA and CDR2 FQGNSA come from the germline V gene. CDR3 region: CASSLGTGRQPQHF. The CDR3 bases are TGTGCCAGCAGCTTAGGAACAGGGCGACAGCCCCAGCATTTT.

The chain recombines TRBV3-1 (or the pseudogene TRBV3-2) with TRBJ2-1, with D hard to call. Germline lookup yields CDR1 LGHDT and CDR2 YNNKEL (reference sequence). This CDR3 spans 14 amino acids. V gave up 1 base and J gave up 2 bases, with 6 bases separating them. CDR3 nucleotides: TGTGCCAGCAGCCAAGCGACGGCCTACAATGAGCAGTTCTTC. It is translated as CASSQATAYNEQFF.

This chain links TRBV7-6 with TRBJ2-7; 7 bases map to TRBD2. V was clipped by 4 bases and J by 3 bases; unmatched bases: 6. Germline assignment: CDR1 SGHVS and CDR2 FNYEAQ. The CDR3 runs to 14 residues. The CDR3 protein is CASSSSGELYEQYF. The CDR3 nucleotides read TGTGCCAGCAGCTCCAGCGGGGAGCTCTACGAGCAGTACTTC.

The chain links TRBV2 to TRBJ1-2, with a possible D match to TRBD1 (6 bases). Germline V CDR1 and CDR2: SNHLY, FYNNEI. V lost 6 bases and J lost 0, with 14 bases in between. The CDR3 runs to 15 residues. The chain's CDR3 is CASSAYRESNYGYTF. For the CDR3, the DNA is TGTGCCAGCAGCGCTTACAGGGAGTCTAACTATGGCTACACCTTC.

This clone was observed once. The rearrangement uses TRBV6-5 and TRBJ1-6; TRBD1 matches 9 bases. The V gene's germline CDR1 is MNHEY and CDR2 SVGAGI. The CDR3 is 15 residues long. With V trimmed by 7 bases and J by 9 bases, 10 bases remained unmatched. DNA of the CDR3: TGTGCCAGCACCTTATCGGACAGGGGAGTTTCACCCCTCCACTTT. Its protein product is CASTLSDRGVSPLHF.

CDR3 nucleotide sequence: TGCGCCAGCAGCCGGGACAGGGAAGCTAACTATGGCTACACCTTC. It is translated as CASSRDREANYGYTF. The chain is built from TRBV10-2 and TRBJ1-2, with 9 bases that match TRBD1. The CDR3 covers 15 residues. Germline V gene sequence: CDR1 WSHSY, CDR2 SAAADI. J lost 0 bases, V lost 6 bases, and 5 bases had no gene match.

This rearrangement joins TRBV3-1 (or the pseudogene TRBV3-2) to TRBJ2-5, with a tentative D call TRBD1 (6 bases). The V and J ends lost 5 bases and 4 bases respectively, with 14 bases between them. The CDR3 sequence is 14 residues long. The germline V gene encodes CDR1 LGHDT and CDR2 YNNKEL (reference sequence). Here the CDR3 DNA reads TGTGCCAGCAGCTTCCGAAGGGGGAGAGAGACCCAGTACTTC. It specifies CASSFRRGRETQYF.

This clone was recorded at least ten times. The V gene is TRBV12-3 or TRBV12-4, the J gene TRBJ2-2; D call uncertain. The CDR3 is made up of 12 amino acids. The germline V and J ends were trimmed by 5 bases and 9 bases, with 10 bases remaining between them. The CDR3 protein is CASSPTRRELFF. CDR3 bases: TGTGCCAGCAGTCCGACTCGCCGGGAGCTGTTTTTT.